These 9 T cell receptor beta chains were all obtained from the same sample, sequenced in a study of shared clonotypes between healthy human individuals. Here immunoSEQ multiplex PCR was the method, and the copy in TCRdb shows in-frame clones only, minus some. The data hold some 1.4 million clones, with roughly 96% observed a single time. Sequenced input: naive CD4+ T cells sorted from blood. Subset noted: CD45RA+ positively selected. All receptors come from a man in his thirties or forties in good health.

The chain uses TRBV7-2 and TRBJ2-1, with D unclear. This CDR3 region has 17 residues. Germline-derived CDR1 and CDR2 are SGHTA and FQGNSA. V was pared by 0 bases and J by 4 bases, with 16 bases between. CDR3 in DNA: TGTGCCAGCAGCTTAGCATTGAGCGCTTTAACTTACAATGAGCAGTTCTTC. This codes for CASSLALSALTYNEQFF.

The rearrangement uses TRBV5-5 and TRBJ2-5; TRBD1 is a possible D gene (5 bases). CDR1 and CDR2 from the germline V gene are SGHKS and YYEKEE (reference sequence). V dropped 4 bases and J dropped 4 bases, with 17 bases sitting between them. This CDR3 has 15 residues. The CDR3 nucleotides are TGTGCCAGCAGCCACGGACACCACGCAGGAGAGACCCAGTACTTC. It codes for CASSHGHHAGETQYF.

This chain joins TRBV5-4 and TRBJ2-1; TRBD2 matches at 13 bases. Per germline, CDR1 SGHNT and CDR2 YYREEE (reference sequence). V lost 1 base to trimming and J lost 1 base; unmatched junction nucleotides: 2. The CDR3 is made up of 17 amino acids. The CDR3 spells CASSLRLAGGSYNEQFF. The CDR3 nucleotides are TGTGCCAGCAGCTTGAGACTAGCGGGGGGATCCTACAATGAGCAGTTCTTC.

V usage is TRBV5-5 and J usage is TRBJ2-7; 9 bases map to TRBD2. J lost 3 bases, V lost 4 bases, and 2 bases had no gene match. Germline loops: CDR1 SGHKS, CDR2 YYEKEE (reference sequence). The CDR3 consists of 13 residues. CDR3: CASSRTSDYEQYF. As DNA, the CDR3 is TGTGCCAGCAGCCGGACTAGCGACTACGAGCAGTACTTC.

With respect to this clone: Other DNA sequences in the same sample also yield this CDR3. This chain joins TRBV28 and TRBJ2-7; D uncertain. Deletions cut 3 bases from V and 2 bases from J, with 5 bases between. The CDR3 sequence is 12 residues long. CDR1 and CDR2 (germline): MDHEN, SYDVKM. The CDR3 sequence is CASSLLTYEQYF. DNA of the CDR3: TGTGCCAGCAGTTTGCTAACCTACGAGCAGTACTTC.

This chain links TRBV7-2 with TRBJ2-5, with D maybe TRBD2 (6 bases). CDR1 is SGHTA and CDR2 is FQGNSA in the germline V gene. There are 15 residues in the CDR3. V gave up 1 base and J gave up 4 bases, with 13 bases separating them. The CDR3 DNA reads as TGTGCCAGCAGCTTAGTGGGCGGGGTTTCAGAGACCCAGTACTTC. Translated, it gives CASSLVGGVSETQYF.

CDR3 loop: CASSPTSSGNEQFF. The CDR3 region has the DNA TGTGCCAGCTCACCCACCTCTAGCGGTAATGAGCAGTTCTTC. The chain recombines TRBV18 with TRBJ2-1; 7 bases line up with TRBD2. Per the germline V gene, CDR1 is KGHSH and CDR2 is LQKENI. V lost 3 bases and J lost 7; bases outside the gene matches: 6. The CDR3 is 14 residues long.

A single count supports this clone. The J gene is TRBJ2-1, the V gene TRBV6-1; a possible D gene is TRBD2 (5 bases). Germline V lookup: CDR1 MNHNS, CDR2 SASEGT. This CDR3 is 13 amino acids long. Trimming removed 7 bases from V and 6 bases from J, with 13 bases in between. The DNA for the CDR3 is TGTGCCAGCACCTTTACTAGTTTCAATGAGCAGTTCTTC. Residues: CASTFTSFNEQFF.

As concerns this clone: Other DNA sequences in the sample encode the same CDR3. The chain has TRBV19 and TRBJ1-1; D is ambiguous. Deletions cut 1 base from V and 0 bases from J, with 6 bases between. CDR1 and CDR2 from the germline V gene are LNHDA and SQIVND (reference sequence). There are 14 residues in the CDR3. The CDR3 nucleotides read TGTGCCAGTAGTATAGGACCCATGAACACTGAAGCTTTCTTT. It yields the protein CASSIGPMNTEAFF.